Sequencing of this TCR beta chain was carried out in a study of spatial heterogeneity in lung cancer. Study as a whole: Fewer alpha-chain than beta-chain sequences were consistently detected.

This clonotype came up many times. Its target is not known. Each CDR3 protein is one row after TCRdb ran MiXCR on the 5' RACE reads. The sample has approximately 21,000 distinct CDR3 sequences, around 6.6% seen once; the top ten hold around a tenth. General study findings and limits: Tumor mutation counts were tracked by expanded intratumoral alpha and beta TCR counts.

The germline gives CDR1 MDHEN, CDR2 SYDVKM. This CDR3 is 15 amino acids long. V was shortened by 2 bases and J by 2 bases, with 13 bases between the two germline ends. Time point described: sample taken at primary tumor resection. Patients with untreated early-stage non-small cell lung cancer, numbering 55 to 80, were the donors. Sequencing of whole RNA from tumor, nontumor lung or frozen PBMC involved no sorting. The chain employs TRBV28 and TRBJ2-7, with a weak D call TRBD1 (5 bases). This specimen consisted of lung tumor tissue, obtained at surgery. The receptor was isolated from a male donor with early-stage non-small cell lung cancer. CDR3 DNA sequence: TGTGCCAGCAGTTTAAGGGGCAGGTCGGCCTACGAGCAGTACTTC. Translated, it gives CASSLRGRSAYEQYF.